This T cell receptor beta chain was captured in a study of blood T cell repertoires in COVID-19. Study in general: Samples taken during acute and convalescent COVID-19 were collected in the United States, Italy and Spain. Sources were T cells, B-cell-depleted T cells, or PBMCs; the material itself was cDNA or gDNA.

Study processing details: Researchers report that nucleated cell counts were estimated from reference gene primer amplification. Assay used: immunoSEQ multiplex PCR; TCRdb lists only in-frame clones, some missing. That table gives V, J and clone size, and the DNA gave D and trimming. The table records 65,000 to 90,000 clones, about 87% of them present only once. This clone appeared once. Trimming removed 1 base from V and 0 bases from J, with 7 bases in between. The CDR3 sequence is 14 residues long. Per germline, CDR1 SGHNT and CDR2 YYREEE (reference sequence). Material for sequencing was peripheral blood. This sequence joins TRBV5-4 and TRBJ1-2; possible D gene TRBD1, 6 bases. This clonotype originated in a woman aged 80 or over with acute or convalescent COVID-19. The CDR3 region has the DNA TGTGCCAGCAGCTTGCCAGGGGCTAACTATGGCTACACCTTC. Protein: CASSLPGANYGYTF.